One TCR beta chain is described in this entry. CDR3 length: 13 amino acids. Germline V CDR1 and CDR2: SGHTA, FQGNSA. With 1 base removed from V and 10 bases from J, the gap between germline ends came to 11 bases. The data are from a study of OX40 agonist ivuxolimab in advanced cancers. TCRdb's table, derived via immunoSEQ multiplex PCR, lists solely in-frame clones and lacks some. There are fewer than 120,000 clones in the sample; more than 70% occur only once, and 0.27% lies in the top ten. The sequence was collected from an adult with an advanced solid tumor such as melanoma, head and neck, liver or kidney cancer. V gene TRBV7-2 combines with J gene TRBJ2-4, with D hard to call. The sequenced sample was CD4+ or CD8+ T cells sorted from blood, obtained in a trial of the OX40 agonist ivuxolimab. This CDR3 reads CASSLGLGGIQYF. The CDR3 DNA follows: TGTGCCAGCAGCTTAGGGCTGGGTGGGATTCAGTACTTC.